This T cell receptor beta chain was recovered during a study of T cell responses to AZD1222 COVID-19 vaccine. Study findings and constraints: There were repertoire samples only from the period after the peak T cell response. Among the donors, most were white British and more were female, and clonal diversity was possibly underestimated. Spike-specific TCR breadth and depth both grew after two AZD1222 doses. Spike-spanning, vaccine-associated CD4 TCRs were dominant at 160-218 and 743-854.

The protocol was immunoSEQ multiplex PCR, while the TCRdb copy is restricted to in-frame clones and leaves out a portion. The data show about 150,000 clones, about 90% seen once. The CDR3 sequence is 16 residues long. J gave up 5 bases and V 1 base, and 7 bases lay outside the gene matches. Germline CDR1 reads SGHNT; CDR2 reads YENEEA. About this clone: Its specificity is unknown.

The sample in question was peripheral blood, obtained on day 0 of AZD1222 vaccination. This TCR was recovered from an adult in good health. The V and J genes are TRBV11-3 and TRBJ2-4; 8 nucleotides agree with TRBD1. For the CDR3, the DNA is TGTGCCAGCAGCTTAGGGGGGGCAGGGGGCCAAAACATTCAGTACTTC. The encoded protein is CASSLGGAGGQNIQYF.